A selection of T cell receptor beta chains follows, all from one sample in a study of shared clonotypes between healthy human individuals. Sequencing used immunoSEQ multiplex PCR; TCRdb keeps in-frame clones, though not all of them. The sample contains around 2.5 million clones, 93% of which appear only once. The sequenced sample consisted of naive CD4+ T cells from PBMCs. Receptors were obtained from a man aged 18 to 35 in good health. Some clones in this sample may be carry-over from other donors' samples. Both conserved end residues are part of each CDR3. A D gene is named only where the DNA matches it firmly. Expanded clones are given a class, and other clones once, few, many or no size at all.

CDR3 DNA	CDR3 protein	V gene	J gene	clone size	D gene
TGTGCCAGCAGTTCGGACAGGGCCGCCAATCAGCCCCAGCATTTT	CASSSDRAANQPQHF	TRBV28	TRBJ1-5	few	TRBD1
TGTGCCAGCAGCATCTTAAAATTGGAGGGAAACTATGGCTACACCTTC	CASSILKLEGNYGYTF	TRBV5-8	TRBJ1-2	-	-
TGTGCCAGCAGCCGACAGGGGGCGCCCCCGGAGACCCAGTACTTC	CASSRQGAPPETQYF	TRBV7-9	TRBJ2-5	-	TRBD1
TGTGCCAGCAGTAGTGAGACCCAGTACTTC	CASSSETQYF	TRBV2	TRBJ2-5	few	-
TGTGCCAGCAGCTTGGCCGGATACCGGGCACGCTCCGTCCAGTACTTC	CASSLAGYRARSVQYF	TRBV5-8	TRBJ2-5	-	-
TGTGCCAGCAGTGAGTGGACAGACAATCAGCCCCAGCATTTT	CASSEWTDNQPQHF	TRBV2	TRBJ1-5	-	-
TGTGCCAGCAGTTCAGCCGAGGGGGGGAATTATGGCTACACCTTC	CASSSAEGGNYGYTF	TRBV28	TRBJ1-2	-	-
TGCGCCAGCAGCTTGGTTTCCGGGCCCGACGGCTACACCTTC	CASSLVSGPDGYTF	TRBV5-1	TRBJ1-2	-	-
TGTGCCAGCAATTTAGACAGGGGGACCGGGGAGCTGTTTTTT	CASNLDRGTGELFF	TRBV6-1	TRBJ2-2	-	TRBD1
TGTGCCAGTAGTTCTCAGACCACGGGAGCAACTAATGAAAAACTGTTTTTT	CASSSQTTGATNEKLFF	TRBV19	TRBJ1-4	-	-
TGCGCCAGCAGCTTGGTATCCGGCCAAGAGACCCAGTACTTC	CASSLVSGQETQYF	TRBV5-1	TRBJ2-5	-	-
TGTGCCTGGAGCGAAGAGGGATCACAGTTCTTC	CAWSEEGSQFF	TRBV30	TRBJ2-1	once	-
TGTGCCAGCCGCTCACTAGCGGGGTACTACGAGCAGTACTTC	CASRSLAGYYEQYF	TRBV28	TRBJ2-7	-	TRBD2
TGCGCCAGCAGCTTGAGGGGACAGTACTTAACCCGGGAGGAAAAACTGTTTTTT	CASSLRGQYLTREEKLFF	TRBV5-1	TRBJ1-4	-	TRBD1
TGTGCCAGCAGTGGGACAGGGGTTAGCAATCAGCCCCAGCATTTT	CASSGTGVSNQPQHF	TRBV6-1	TRBJ1-5	-	TRBD1
TGTGCCAGCAGAAGGGACAGGGCGGGCCTAAACATTCAGTACTTC	CASRRDRAGLNIQYF	TRBV2	TRBJ2-4	-	TRBD1
TGTGCCAGCAGCCAGGTGGCAACTTTGGAGACCCAGTACTTC	CASSQVATLETQYF	TRBV7-2	TRBJ2-5	-	-
TGTGCCAGCAGCACGGCCGGGTCCCTCTACGAGCAGTACTTC	CASSTAGSLYEQYF	TRBV4-2	TRBJ2-7	-	-
TGTGCCAGAAGTTTGCGAGAGACCCAGTACTTC	CARSLRETQYF	TRBV5-3	TRBJ2-5	-	-
TGCGCCAGCAGCCAACAGGGAACGGTTGAAGAGACCCAGTACTTC	CASSQQGTVEETQYF	TRBV5-1	TRBJ2-5	-	-
TGTGCCAGCAGCTTAAGGAGGCACGAGAATGAGCAGTTCTTC	CASSLRRHENEQFF	TRBV7-3	TRBJ2-1	-	-
TGTGCCAGCAGTGACCCAGCTAACTATGGCTACACCTTC	CASSDPANYGYTF	TRBV25-1	TRBJ1-2	-	-